This T cell receptor beta chain was recovered during a study of blood T cell repertoires in COVID-19. This CDR3 is built from 14 residues. Germline V gene lookup returns CDR1 SGHRS and CDR2 YFSETQ. V shed 6 bases and J shed 4 bases, with 11 bases lying between them. Original methodology: Estimated nucleated cell counts came from reference gene primer amplification. Here immunoSEQ multiplex PCR was the method, and the copy in TCRdb shows in-frame clones only, minus some. V and J calls and clone size are copied from that table; D and trimming were computed from the DNA. The data hold around 430,000 clones, with 88% observed a single time.

The rearrangement uses TRBV5-1 and TRBJ2-6; D uncertain. The sequence was collected from a woman in her forties or fifties with COVID-19, enrolled during active disease. The sample was peripheral blood. CDR3 region: CASKAGSGANVLTF. CDR3 in DNA: TGCGCCAGCAAGGCAGGTTCCGGGGCCAACGTCCTGACTTTC.